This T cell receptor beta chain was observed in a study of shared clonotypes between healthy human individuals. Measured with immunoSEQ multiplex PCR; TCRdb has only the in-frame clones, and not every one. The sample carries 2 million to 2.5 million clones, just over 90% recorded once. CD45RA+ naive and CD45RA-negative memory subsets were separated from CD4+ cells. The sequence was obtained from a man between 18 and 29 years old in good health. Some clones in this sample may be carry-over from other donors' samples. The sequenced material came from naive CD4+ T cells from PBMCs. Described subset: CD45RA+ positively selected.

CDR3 amino acids: CASSSRTGGTEAFF. As DNA, the CDR3 is TGTGCCAGCAGCTCCAGGACAGGGGGCACTGAAGCTTTCTTT. V gene TRBV7-6 combines with J gene TRBJ1-1, with 10 bases aligning to TRBD1. CDR3 length: 14 amino acids. J lost 4 bases, V lost 4 bases, and 3 bases had no gene match. In germline, CDR1 is SGHVS, CDR2 FNYEAQ.